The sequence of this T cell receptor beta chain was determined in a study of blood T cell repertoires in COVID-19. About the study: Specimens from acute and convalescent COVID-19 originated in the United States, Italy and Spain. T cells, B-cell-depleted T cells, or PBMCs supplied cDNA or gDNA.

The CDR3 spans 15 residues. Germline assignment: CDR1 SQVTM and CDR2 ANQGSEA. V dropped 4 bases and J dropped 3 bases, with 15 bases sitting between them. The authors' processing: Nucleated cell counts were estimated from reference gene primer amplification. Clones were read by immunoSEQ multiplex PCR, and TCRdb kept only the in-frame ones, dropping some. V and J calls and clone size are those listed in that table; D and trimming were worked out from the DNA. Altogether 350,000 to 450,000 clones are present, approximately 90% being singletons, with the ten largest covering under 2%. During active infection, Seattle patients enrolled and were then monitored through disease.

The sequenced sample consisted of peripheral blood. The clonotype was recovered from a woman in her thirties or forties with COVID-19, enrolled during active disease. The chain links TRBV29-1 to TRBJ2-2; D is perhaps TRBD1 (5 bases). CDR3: CSVGTIRGDTGELFF. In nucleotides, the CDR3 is TGCAGCGTTGGGACAATCCGTGGAGACACCGGGGAGCTGTTTTTT.